This TCR beta chain appears in the sequencing data of a study of blood T cell repertoires in COVID-19. Cohort placement rested on clinical history that participants reported themselves. CDR1 and CDR2 (germline): MGHRA, YSYEKL. This CDR3 region has 17 residues. Trimming removed 2 bases from V and 7 bases from J; junction bases left unmatched: 15. Sequencing used immunoSEQ multiplex PCR; TCRdb keeps in-frame clones, though not all of them. The sample records about 400,000 clones, over 75% being singletons. The specimen sequenced was PBMCs or T cells enriched from blood (not recorded which). The chain joins TRBV4-1 to TRBJ1-2; TRBD1 agrees at 8 bases. The TCR comes from a woman aged 40 to 55 with acute COVID-19. Here the CDR3 reads CASSQNPGQALTAGYTF. The CDR3 region has the DNA TGCGCCAGCAGCCAAAACCCGGGACAGGCCTTGACAGCTGGCTACACCTTC.